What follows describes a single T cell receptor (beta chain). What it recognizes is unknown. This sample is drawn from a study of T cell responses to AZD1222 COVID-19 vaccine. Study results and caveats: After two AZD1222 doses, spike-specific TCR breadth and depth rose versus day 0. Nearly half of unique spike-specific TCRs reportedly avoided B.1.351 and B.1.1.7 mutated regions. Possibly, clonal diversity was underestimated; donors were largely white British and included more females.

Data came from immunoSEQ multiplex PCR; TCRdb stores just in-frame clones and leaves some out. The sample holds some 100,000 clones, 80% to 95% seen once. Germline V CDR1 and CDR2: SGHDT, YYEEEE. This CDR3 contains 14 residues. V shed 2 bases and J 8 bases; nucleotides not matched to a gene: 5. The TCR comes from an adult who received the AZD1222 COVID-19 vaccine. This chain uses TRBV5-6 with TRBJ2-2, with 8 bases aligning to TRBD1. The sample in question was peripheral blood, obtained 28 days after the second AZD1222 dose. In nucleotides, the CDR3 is TGTGCCAGCAGCTTCAGGGGGCGAGTTGGGGAGCTGTTTTTT. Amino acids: CASSFRGRVGELFF.